A single sample is the source of the 2 T cell receptor beta chains below, sequenced in a study of shared clonotypes between healthy human individuals. Here immunoSEQ multiplex PCR was the method, and the copy in TCRdb shows in-frame clones only, minus some. The sample carries 190,000 or so clones, approximately 60% recorded once. Material for sequencing was memory CD4+ T cells sorted from blood. Subset denoted: CD45RA-negative fraction. Source of these receptors: a man between 25 and 39 years old in good health.

The CDR3 DNA reads TGTGCCAGCAGCTCTGGCGGGGGCAATCAGCCCCAGCATTTT. Its translation is CASSSGGGNQPQHF. The chain is built from TRBV7-8 and TRBJ1-5; D ambiguous. The CDR3 sequence is 14 residues long. Trimming stripped 4 bases from V and 2 bases from J, with 9 bases between. Germline CDR1 and CDR2: SGHVS and FQNEAQ.

The chain is built from TRBV2 and TRBJ2-5; either TRBD1 or TRBD2 may supply D (5 bases each). In germline, CDR1 is SNHLY, CDR2 FYNNEI. This CDR3 spans 13 amino acids. The V end was cut by 5 bases, the J end by 5 bases, with 12 bases between. This CDR3 reads CASSPWGWETQYF. CDR3 nucleotides: TGTGCCAGCAGTCCGTGGGGGTGGGAGACCCAGTACTTC.